A single sample gave rise to the 24 T cell receptor beta chains below, sequenced in a study of cytotoxic CD8 clonotypes in ibrutinib-treated CLL. Libraries were prepared by immunoSEQ multiplex PCR; TCRdb keeps only in-frame clonotypes and omits some of them. The sample shows 150,000 to 200,000 clones, nearly 90% of them seen only once. The material was PBMCs, obtained at disease progression, from a patient treated with ibrutinib. The receptors derive from a human donor with chronic lymphocytic leukemia.

The rearrangement uses TRBV5-5 and TRBJ1-5, with 9 bases matching TRBD1. The CDR3 extends over 18 amino acids. Looked up from germline, CDR1 is SGHKS and CDR2 is YYEKEE (reference sequence). Trimming at V came to 0 bases and at J to 2 bases, leaving 9 bases not matched to a gene. CDR3 sequence (DNA): TGTGCCAGCAGCTTGGTGGGGACAGGGTTAAGTGGCAATCAGCCCCAGCATTTT. The encoded protein is CASSLVGTGLSGNQPQHF.

The V and J genes are TRBV6-1 and TRBJ2-5, with TRBD2 matching over 7 bases. Germline-derived CDR1 and CDR2 are MNHNS and SASEGT. The V and J ends lost 3 bases and 2 bases, in that order; junction bases with no gene match: 6. The CDR3 totals 15 residues. CDR3 sequence reads: CASSDLGRPQETQYF. CDR3 nucleotide sequence: TGTGCCAGCAGTGATCTCGGGAGGCCACAAGAGACCCAGTACTTC.

J is TRBJ2-1 and V is TRBV29-1, with D hard to call. This CDR3 contains 15 residues. Trimming shortened V by 0 bases and J by 8 bases, and 17 bases separated the two germline ends. In germline, CDR1 is SQVTM, CDR2 ANQGSEA. The CDR3 sequence: CSVEDPDPVPDEQFF. CDR3 coding DNA: TGCAGCGTTGAAGATCCGGACCCAGTACCGGATGAGCAGTTCTTC.

The chain combines TRBV4-1 with TRBJ2-3; the match to TRBD2 covers 9 bases. J lost 2 bases, V lost 0 bases, and 9 bases had no gene match. Germline V gene sequence: CDR1 MGHRA, CDR2 YSYEKL. The CDR3 consists of 18 residues. The CDR3 here is CASSQDGREGRITDTQYF. CDR3 in DNA: TGCGCCAGCAGCCAAGATGGGCGGGAGGGTCGGATCACAGATACGCAGTATTTT.

The chain employs TRBV7-9 and TRBJ2-5; weak D call: TRBD2 (5 bases). CDR1 and CDR2 from the germline V gene are SEHNR and FQNEAQ (reference sequence). The CDR3 is 16 amino acids. V gave up 3 bases and J gave up 4 bases, with 18 bases separating them. CDR3 bases: TGTGCCAGCAGCTTTCCGAGGGCGGGTGGGTTAGAGACCCAGTACTTC. Protein: CASSFPRAGGLETQYF. The entire variable domain, with the rest obtained from reference TRBV7-9 and TRBJ2-5, is as follows: DTGVSQNPRHKITKRGQNVTFRCDPISEHNRLYWYRQTLGQGPEFLTYFQNEAQLEKSRLLSDRFSAERPKGSFSTLEIQRTEQGDSAMYLCASSFPRAGGLETQYFGPGTRLLVL.

This chain joins TRBV30 and TRBJ1-3; D is undetermined. CDR1 GTSNPN and CDR2 SVGIG come from the germline V gene (reference sequence). The V end was cut by 2 bases, the J end by 1 base, with 0 bases between. This CDR3 is built from 11 residues. CDR3 in amino acids: CAWSSGNTIYF. The CDR3 nucleotides read TGTGCCTGGAGTTCTGGAAACACCATATATTTT.

This CDR3 reads CASSQIRVGLGSPTTNEKLFF. CDR3 bases: TGTGCCAGCAGCCAAATCCGTGTGGGTTTAGGATCCCCGACAACTAATGAAAAACTGTTTTTT. The chain links TRBV4-2 to TRBJ1-4; D is ambiguous. Trimming removed 2 bases from V and 0 bases from J, with 25 bases in between. Per the germline V gene, CDR1 is LGHNA and CDR2 is YNFKEQ. CDR3 size: 21 residues.

The chain uses TRBV2 and TRBJ2-3; D might be TRBD2 (5 bases). The V gene's germline CDR1 is SNHLY and CDR2 FYNNEI. This CDR3 has 12 residues. Trimming pared 4 bases from V and 4 bases from J, leaving 6 bases between. The CDR3 coding sequence is TGTGCCAGCAGTGGAGGGTCAGATACGCAGTATTTT. Amino acid sequence: CASSGGSDTQYF.

The J gene is TRBJ2-3, the V gene TRBV7-8; D not resolved. CDR3 length: 16 residues. CDR1 is SGHVS, CDR2 FQNEAQ, per germline. The germline V and J ends were trimmed by 0 bases and 2 bases, with 12 bases remaining between them. CDR3 region: CASSLAYFQHTDTQYF. CDR3 nucleotide sequence: TGTGCCAGCAGCTTAGCTTACTTTCAGCACACAGATACGCAGTATTTT. Full variable domain (outside the CDR3, taken from reference TRBV7-8 and TRBJ2-3): GAGVSQSPRYKVAKRGQDVALRCDPISGHVSLFWYQQALGQGPEFLTYFQNEAQLDKSGLPSDRFFAERPEGSVSTLKIQRTQQEDSAVYLCASSLAYFQHTDTQYFGPGTRLTVL.

This chain joins TRBV9 and TRBJ1-1, with TRBD1 matching over 8 bases. Germline assignment: CDR1 SGDLS and CDR2 YYNGEE. Losses at the gene ends were 4 bases for V and 1 base for J; bases not matched to a gene: 15. This CDR3 region has 18 residues. The CDR3 here is CASSPRQGFLITNTEAFF. The CDR3 DNA follows: TGTGCCAGCAGCCCTCGACAGGGGTTTTTAATTACGAACACTGAAGCTTTCTTT.

The J gene is TRBJ2-3, the V gene TRBV5-6, with D unresolved. V dropped 3 bases and J dropped 0 bases, with 11 bases sitting between them. CDR1 and CDR2 (germline): SGHDT, YYEEEE. This CDR3 is built from 15 residues. The DNA for the CDR3 is TGTGCCAGCAGCTCCCTCATTACTAGCACAGATACGCAGTATTTT. This sequence encodes CASSSLITSTDTQYF.

This clone appeared once. CDR3 in DNA: TGTGCCAGCAGCTTGGGGGCAGGGAAATACTATGGCTACACCTTC. The encoded protein is CASSLGAGKYYGYTF. The chain links TRBV5-6 to TRBJ1-2, with a weak D call TRBD1 (5 bases). The CDR3 has 15 amino acids. Germline values: CDR1 SGHDT, CDR2 YYEEEE. The V and J ends lost 0 bases and 3 bases respectively, with 12 bases between them.

CDR3 bases: TGTGCCAGCAGCTACCGGACTAGCGGGAGATTGCACGAGCAGTACTTC. This sequence encodes CASSYRTSGRLHEQYF. J is TRBJ2-7 and V is TRBV28; 13 bases agree with TRBD2. The trim removed 6 bases at V and 5 bases at J, leaving 10 bases unmatched. Germline V gene sequence: CDR1 MDHEN, CDR2 SYDVKM. The length of the CDR3 is 16 residues.

This clone was counted a few times. The chain has TRBV4-1 and TRBJ2-1; D perhaps matches TRBD1 (5 bases). V shed 2 bases and J shed 7 bases, with 21 bases lying between them. Germline V gene lookup returns CDR1 MGHRA and CDR2 YSYEKL. The CDR3 has 17 residues. The DNA for the CDR3 is TGCGCCAGCAGCCAACAGAAAGGGGTGGCCGAAAAGAATGAGCAGTTCTTC. Amino acids: CASSQQKGVAEKNEQFF.

The V gene is TRBV18, the J gene TRBJ2-3; D not certain. Trimming pared 2 bases from V and 1 base from J, leaving 10 bases between. This CDR3 has 15 residues. In germline, CDR1 is KGHSH, CDR2 LQKENI. The CDR3: CASSPDSTGTDTQYF. CDR3 in DNA: TGTGCCAGCTCACCAGATAGTACTGGCACAGATACGCAGTATTTT.

The chain combines TRBV4-3 with TRBJ1-1; maybe TRBD1 (5 bases). Trimming shortened V by 0 bases and J by 1 base, and 9 bases separated the two germline ends. This CDR3 is built from 15 residues. Looked up from germline, CDR1 is LGHNA and CDR2 is YSLEER. The CDR3 DNA reads as TGCGCCAGCAGCCAAGATACGGGGCGGAACACTGAAGCTTTCTTT. As protein: CASSQDTGRNTEAFF.

This chain joins TRBV7-6 and TRBJ2-1; D might be TRBD2 (5 bases). V lost 0 bases and J lost 1, with 13 bases in between. Looked up from germline, CDR1 is SGHVS and CDR2 is FNYEAQ. This CDR3 region has 17 residues. The CDR3 is CASSLAGAGTSYNEQFF. The CDR3 region has the DNA TGTGCCAGCAGCTTAGCGGGCGCGGGTACGTCCTACAATGAGCAGTTCTTC.

The chain joins TRBV2 to TRBJ1-2; possibly TRBD1 for D (6 bases). The germline V and J ends were trimmed by 2 bases and 5 bases, with 21 bases remaining between them. Per germline, CDR1 SNHLY and CDR2 FYNNEI. The CDR3 extends over 17 amino acids. CDR3 sequence (DNA): TGTGCCAGCAGTGAAAGGAGGATCGGGGGCCACCAATATGGCTACACCTTC. Its translation: CASSERRIGGHQYGYTF.

V is TRBV7-9 and J is TRBJ2-1, with D tentatively TRBD1 (5 bases). This CDR3 spans 19 amino acids. V was cut by 2 bases and J by 6 bases, with 26 bases left in between. Germline CDR1 SEHNR, CDR2 FQNEAQ (reference sequence). The CDR3 region is CASSLSRQTGPRAVNEQFF. The CDR3 bases are TGTGCCAGCAGCTTAAGTCGACAGACCGGACCTAGAGCCGTCAATGAGCAGTTCTTC.

The chain couples TRBV4-1 to TRBJ1-5; D uncertain. The CDR3 runs to 17 residues. V lost 0 bases and J lost 2, with 14 bases in between. Per germline, CDR1 MGHRA and CDR2 YSYEKL. The CDR3 is CASSQDLGPFGNQPQHF. CDR3 sequence (DNA): TGCGCCAGCAGCCAAGATTTAGGGCCTTTCGGCAATCAGCCCCAGCATTTT.

The rearrangement links TRBV9 to TRBJ1-2; D gene uncertain. Deletions cut 0 bases from V and 8 bases from J, with 14 bases between. This CDR3 is built from 14 residues. From germline, CDR1 is SGDLS and CDR2 YYNGEE. CDR3 loop: CASSVDQARGGYTF. The CDR3 coding sequence is TGTGCCAGCAGCGTAGACCAGGCACGCGGGGGCTACACCTTC.

The genes are TRBV5-4 and TRBJ2-7; the D gene is possibly TRBD2 (6 bases). The germline V gene encodes CDR1 SGHNT and CDR2 YYREEE (reference sequence). CDR3 length equals 12 residues. Trimming removed 2 bases from V and 3 bases from J, with 6 bases in between. In DNA form, the CDR3 reads TGTGCCAGCAGCTTCGGGGGCTACGAGCAGTACTTC. It yields the protein CASSFGGYEQYF.

This clone has only one observation. V and J are TRBV6-5 and TRBJ2-2; no reliable D call. The CDR3 runs to 12 residues. The germline V gene has CDR1 MNHEY and CDR2 SVGAGI. V was trimmed by 3 bases and J by 7 bases, leaving 6 bases between them. The CDR3 reads CASSYSVGELFF. The CDR3 DNA follows: TGTGCCAGCAGTTATTCGGTCGGGGAGCTGTTTTTT.

The chain links TRBV7-9 to TRBJ2-4; the D gene is possibly TRBD2 (6 bases). Per germline, CDR1 SEHNR and CDR2 FQNEAQ (reference sequence). The CDR3 has 17 amino acids. V shed 0 bases and J shed 0 bases, with 12 bases lying between them. This chain's CDR3 is CASSLASGVLAKNIQYF. In nucleotides, the CDR3 is TGTGCCAGCAGCTTAGCGTCGGGGGTCCTAGCCAAAAACATTCAGTACTTC.